What follows describes a single T cell receptor (beta chain). The record originates from a study of control samples from healthy donors and cancer patients. TCRdb's table, derived via immunoSEQ multiplex PCR, lists solely in-frame clones and lacks some. Here the sample spans under 300,000 clones, 82% being singletons. V trimming: 3 bases; J trimming: 0 bases; junction bases outside the gene matches: 6. This CDR3 is 15 amino acids long. Germline CDR1 reads SGHNT; CDR2 reads YYREEE (reference sequence). The sample comprised PBMCs. The receptor was isolated from a woman in her sixties with lung cancer. The rearrangement uses TRBV5-4 and TRBJ2-7, with 7 bases identical to TRBD1. Here the CDR3 DNA reads TGTGCCAGCAGCTCCCAACAGGGGCGCTCCTACGAGCAGTACTTC. Translating gives CASSSQQGRSYEQYF. The full variable domain, its missing parts supplied by reference TRBV5-4 and TRBJ2-7, is ETGVTQSPTHLIKTRGQQVTLRCSSQSGHNTVSWYQQALGQGPQFIFQYYREEENGRGNFPPRFSGLQFPNYSSELNVNALELDDSALYLCASSSQQGRSYEQYFGPGTRLTVT.